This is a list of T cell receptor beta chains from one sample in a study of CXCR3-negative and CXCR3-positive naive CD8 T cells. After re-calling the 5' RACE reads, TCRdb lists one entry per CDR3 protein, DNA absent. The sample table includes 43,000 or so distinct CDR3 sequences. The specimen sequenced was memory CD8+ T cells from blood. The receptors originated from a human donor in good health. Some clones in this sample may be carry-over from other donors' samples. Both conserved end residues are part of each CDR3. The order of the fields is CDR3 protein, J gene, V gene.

CDR3aa: CSAPLRRGRGTEAFF
j_gene: TRBJ1-1
v_gene: TRBV20-1

CDR3aa: CASSQQLGQYF
j_gene: TRBJ2-7
v_gene: TRBV7-2

CDR3aa: CSTIAGGPLDEQFF
j_gene: TRBJ2-1
v_gene: TRBV20-1

CDR3aa: CSARGLADYTDTQYF
j_gene: TRBJ2-3
v_gene: TRBV20-1

CDR3aa: CASTVYQETQYF
j_gene: TRBJ2-5
v_gene: TRBV6-1

CDR3aa: CSVEMGVGRFRSYNEQFF
j_gene: TRBJ2-1
v_gene: TRBV29-1

CDR3aa: CASSTQGYYQETQYF
j_gene: TRBJ2-5
v_gene: TRBV12-3/TRBV12-4

CDR3aa: CASSLPNRDPNAWVNTEAFF
j_gene: TRBJ1-1
v_gene: TRBV5-1

CDR3aa: CASSSLEGLMIDEQFF
j_gene: TRBJ2-1
v_gene: TRBV7-6

CDR3aa: CASSFRTSGGAPSVDTQYF
j_gene: TRBJ2-3
v_gene: TRBV7-2

CDR3aa: CASSYGPEQYF
j_gene: TRBJ2-7
v_gene: TRBV5-6

CDR3aa: CASSQTGLHSYEQYF
j_gene: TRBJ2-7
v_gene: TRBV14

CDR3aa: CASSRATELNEKLFF
j_gene: TRBJ1-4
v_gene: TRBV28

CDR3aa: CSVHTTSGGLAGELFF
j_gene: TRBJ2-2
v_gene: TRBV29-1

CDR3aa: CASSILAHEQYF
j_gene: TRBJ2-7
v_gene: TRBV7-9

CDR3aa: CASSAHITDTQYF
j_gene: TRBJ2-3
v_gene: TRBV28

CDR3aa: CASSLSAGVYEQYF
j_gene: TRBJ2-7
v_gene: TRBV27

CDR3aa: CSVPGQGAAEAFF
j_gene: TRBJ1-1
v_gene: TRBV29-1

CDR3aa: CSAREDAGEAFF
j_gene: TRBJ1-1
v_gene: TRBV20-1

CDR3aa: CASSQDIADPYEQYF
j_gene: TRBJ2-7
v_gene: TRBV3-1